The clone carrying this TCR beta chain was observed at least ten times. This entry is derived from a study of identical twins. MiXCR, run by TCRdb on the 5' RACE reads, gives a single entry per CDR3 protein. Of around 95,000 distinct CDR3 sequences detected, about 6.1% appear once; the ten largest clones hold roughly 12%. CDR1 and CDR2 (germline): SGDLS, YYNGEE. The V gene end was trimmed by 3 bases and the J gene end by 4 bases; junction bases not matched to a gene: 6. This CDR3 is 15 amino acids long. The sequenced sample consisted of memory T cells sorted from blood. This clonotype originated in a woman aged 50 to 60 in good health. The genes are TRBV9 and TRBJ2-1; TRBD2 matches at 8 bases. This chain's CDR3 is CASSEGTRPYNEQFF. CDR3 coding DNA: TGTGCCAGCAGCGAGGGGACTAGGCCATACAATGAGCAGTTCTTC. The variable domain in full, with the rest retrieved from reference TRBV9 and TRBJ2-1, is DSGVTQTPKHLITATGQRVTLRCSPRSGDLSVYWYQQSLDQGLQFLIQYYNGEERAKGNILERFSAQQFPDLHSELNLSSLELGDSALYFCASSEGTRPYNEQFFGPGTRLTVL.